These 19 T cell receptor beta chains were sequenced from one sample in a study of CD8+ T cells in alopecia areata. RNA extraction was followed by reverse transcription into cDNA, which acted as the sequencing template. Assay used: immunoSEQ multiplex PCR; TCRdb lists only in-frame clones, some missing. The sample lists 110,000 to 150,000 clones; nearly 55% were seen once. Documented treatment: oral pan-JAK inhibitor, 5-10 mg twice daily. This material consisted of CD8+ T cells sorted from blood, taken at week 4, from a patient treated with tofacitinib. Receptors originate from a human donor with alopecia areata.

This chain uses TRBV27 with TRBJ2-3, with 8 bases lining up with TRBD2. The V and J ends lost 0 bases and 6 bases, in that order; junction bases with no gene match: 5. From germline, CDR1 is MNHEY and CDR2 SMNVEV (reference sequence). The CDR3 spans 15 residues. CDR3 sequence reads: CASSLSEAGEDTQYF. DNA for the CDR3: TGTGCCAGCAGTTTATCGGAAGCGGGGGAGGATACGCAGTATTTT.

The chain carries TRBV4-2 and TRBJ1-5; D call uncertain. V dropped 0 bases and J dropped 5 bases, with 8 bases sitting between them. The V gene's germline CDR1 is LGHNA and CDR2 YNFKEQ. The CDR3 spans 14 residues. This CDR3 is CASSQDSGYQPQHF. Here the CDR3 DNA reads TGTGCCAGCAGCCAAGATAGCGGGTATCAGCCCCAGCATTTT.

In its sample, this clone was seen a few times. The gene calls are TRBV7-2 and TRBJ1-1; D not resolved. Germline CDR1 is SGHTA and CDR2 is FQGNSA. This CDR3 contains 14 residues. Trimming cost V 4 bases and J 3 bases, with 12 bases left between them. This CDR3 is CASSSPREDTEAFF. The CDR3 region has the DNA TGTGCCAGCAGCTCCCCGAGGGAGGACACTGAAGCTTTCTTT.

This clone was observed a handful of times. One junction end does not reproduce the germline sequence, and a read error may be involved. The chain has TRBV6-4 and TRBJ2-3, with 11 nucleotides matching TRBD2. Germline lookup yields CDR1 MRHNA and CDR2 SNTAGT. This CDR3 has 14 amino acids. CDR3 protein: CARSASGGPDTQYF. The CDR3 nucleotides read TGTGCCAGGAGTGCTAGCGGGGGGCCAGATACGCAGTATTTT.

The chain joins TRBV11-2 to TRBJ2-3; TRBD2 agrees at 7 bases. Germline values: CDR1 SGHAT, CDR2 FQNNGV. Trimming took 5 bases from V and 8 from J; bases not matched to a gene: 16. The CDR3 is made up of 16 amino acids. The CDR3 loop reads CASSTWEGSFNGTQYF. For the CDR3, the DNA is TGTGCCAGCAGCACCTGGGAGGGTAGTTTTAACGGTACGCAGTATTTT.

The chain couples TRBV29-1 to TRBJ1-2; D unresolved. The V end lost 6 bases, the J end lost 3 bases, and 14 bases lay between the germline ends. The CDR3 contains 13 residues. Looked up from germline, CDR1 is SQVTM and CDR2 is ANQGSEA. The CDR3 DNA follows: TGCAGCGTCCCGTCGGATGCCTACTATGGCTACACCTTC. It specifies CSVPSDAYYGYTF.

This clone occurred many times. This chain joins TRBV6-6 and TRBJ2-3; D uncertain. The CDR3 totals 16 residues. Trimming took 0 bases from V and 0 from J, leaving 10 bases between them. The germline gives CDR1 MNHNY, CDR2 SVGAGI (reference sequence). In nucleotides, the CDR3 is TGTGCCAGCAGTTACTCTGTGGCGGCTAGCACAGATACGCAGTATTTT. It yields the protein CASSYSVAASTDTQYF.

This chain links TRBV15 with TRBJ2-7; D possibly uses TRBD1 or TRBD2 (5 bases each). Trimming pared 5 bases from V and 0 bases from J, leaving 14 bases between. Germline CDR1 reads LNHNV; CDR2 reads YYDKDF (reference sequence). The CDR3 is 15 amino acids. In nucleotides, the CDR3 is TGTGCCACCAGCCTCCTCGGGACGGCCTCCTACGAGCAGTACTTC. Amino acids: CATSLLGTASYEQYF.

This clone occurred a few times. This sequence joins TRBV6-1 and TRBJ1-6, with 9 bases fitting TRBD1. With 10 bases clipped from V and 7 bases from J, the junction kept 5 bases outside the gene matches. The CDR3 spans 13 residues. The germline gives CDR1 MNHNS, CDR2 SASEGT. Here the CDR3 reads CATGDRENSPLHF. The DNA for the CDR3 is TGTGCCACCGGGGACAGGGAAAATTCACCCCTCCACTTT.

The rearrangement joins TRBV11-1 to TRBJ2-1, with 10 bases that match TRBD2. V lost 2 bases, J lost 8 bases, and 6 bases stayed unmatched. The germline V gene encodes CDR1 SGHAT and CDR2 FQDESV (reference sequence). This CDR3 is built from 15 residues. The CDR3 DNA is TGTGCCAGCAGCTTAAGAGCGGGGGGGCTGCATGAGCAGTTCTTC. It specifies CASSLRAGGLHEQFF.

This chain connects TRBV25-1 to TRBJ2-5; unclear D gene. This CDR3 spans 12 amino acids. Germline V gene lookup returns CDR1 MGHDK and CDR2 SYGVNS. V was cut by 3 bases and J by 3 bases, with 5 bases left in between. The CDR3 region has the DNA TGTGCCAGCAGTGATCCTGAAGAGACCCAGTACTTC. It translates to CASSDPEETQYF.

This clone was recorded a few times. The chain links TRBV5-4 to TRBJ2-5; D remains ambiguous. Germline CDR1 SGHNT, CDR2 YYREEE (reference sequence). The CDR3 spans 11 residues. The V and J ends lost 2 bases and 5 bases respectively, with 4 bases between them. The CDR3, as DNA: TGTGCCAGCAGCTTAACTGAGACCCAGTACTTC. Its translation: CASSLTETQYF.

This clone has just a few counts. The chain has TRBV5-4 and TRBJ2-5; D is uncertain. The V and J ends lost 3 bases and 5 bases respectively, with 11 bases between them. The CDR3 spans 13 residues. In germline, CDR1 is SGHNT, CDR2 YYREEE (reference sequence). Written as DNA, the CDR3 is TGTGCCAGCAGCTGGCCCCACGCCGAGACCCAGTACTTC. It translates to CASSWPHAETQYF.

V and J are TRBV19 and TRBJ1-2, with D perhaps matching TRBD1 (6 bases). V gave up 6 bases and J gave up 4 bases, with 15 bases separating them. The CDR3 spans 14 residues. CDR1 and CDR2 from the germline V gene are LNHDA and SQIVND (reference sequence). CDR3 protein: CASSPVGGGYGYTF. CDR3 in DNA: TGTGCCAGTAGCCCGGTGGGGGGCGGCTATGGCTACACCTTC.

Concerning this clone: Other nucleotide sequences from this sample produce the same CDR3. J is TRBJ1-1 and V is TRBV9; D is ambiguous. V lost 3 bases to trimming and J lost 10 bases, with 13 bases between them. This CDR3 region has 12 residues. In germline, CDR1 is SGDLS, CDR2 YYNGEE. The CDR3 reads CASSGTGLGAFF. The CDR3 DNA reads TGTGCCAGCAGCGGAACCGGTCTGGGAGCTTTCTTT.

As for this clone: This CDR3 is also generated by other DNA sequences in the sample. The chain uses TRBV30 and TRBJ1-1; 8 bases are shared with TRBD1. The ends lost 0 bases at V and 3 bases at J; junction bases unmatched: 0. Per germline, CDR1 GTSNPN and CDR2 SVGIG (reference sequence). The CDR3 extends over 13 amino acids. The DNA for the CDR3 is TGTGCCTGGAGTGTACAGGGGGACACTGAAGCTTTCTTT. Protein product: CAWSVQGDTEAFF.

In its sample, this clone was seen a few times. DNA for the CDR3: TGTGCCAGCAGCTTGTGGGACCAGGAGTCGGAGCAGTACTTC. It specifies CASSLWDQESEQYF. This chain uses TRBV7-9 with TRBJ2-7, with D possibly being TRBD1 or TRBD2 (5 bases each). The CDR3 sequence is 14 residues long. The V and J ends lost 3 bases and 7 bases respectively, with 16 bases between them. Looked up from germline, CDR1 is SEHNR and CDR2 is FQNEAQ (reference sequence).

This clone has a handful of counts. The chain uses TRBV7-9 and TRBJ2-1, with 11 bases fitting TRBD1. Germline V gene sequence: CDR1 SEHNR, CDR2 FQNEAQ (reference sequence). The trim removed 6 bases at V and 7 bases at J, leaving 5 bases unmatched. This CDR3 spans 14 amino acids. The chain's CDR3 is CASRGTGGLNEQFF. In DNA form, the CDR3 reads TGTGCCAGCAGGGGGACAGGGGGTTTGAATGAGCAGTTCTTC.

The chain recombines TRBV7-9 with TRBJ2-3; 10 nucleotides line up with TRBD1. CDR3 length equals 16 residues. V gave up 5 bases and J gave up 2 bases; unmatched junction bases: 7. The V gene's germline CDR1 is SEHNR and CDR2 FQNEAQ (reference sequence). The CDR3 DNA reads TGTGCCAGCAGCGATCCGGGACAGGGGACCACAGATACGCAGTATTTT. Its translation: CASSDPGQGTTDTQYF.